Presented here are 22 T cell receptor beta chains from one specimen sequenced in a study of blood T cell repertoires in COVID-19 (TCRdb year 2020). The protocol used for the library was the immunoSEQ multiplex PCR assay. Here the immuneACCESS table is served through TCRdb, limited to in-frame sequences with V and J called. Missing clones are a known gap in these copies; in checked studies unresolved V genes cover under half, and the rest lacks a known reason. Present in this sample are a few hundred thousand clones, approximately 84% of which were seen just once. Of the sample, about 3% falls within the top ten clones. The material sequenced was PBMCs or T cells enriched from blood (not recorded which). The receptor source for this set is a woman aged 25-40 years who had recovered from COVID-19.

The chain has TRBV6-5 and TRBJ1-2; 9 nucleotides align to TRBD1. With V trimmed by 7 bases and J by 6 bases, 9 bases remained unmatched. CDR3 length: 14 residues. Per germline, CDR1 MNHEY and CDR2 SVGAGI. The CDR3 loop reads CASNNRGLYDGYTF. CDR3 coding DNA: TGTGCCAGCAATAACAGGGGGCTCTACGATGGCTACACCTTC.

This chain links TRBV2 with TRBJ2-7; 7 nucleotides align to TRBD1. V shed 5 bases, J shed 5 bases, and the junction held 9 bases outside the gene matches. CDR3 size: 14 residues. Germline assignment: CDR1 SNHLY and CDR2 FYNNEI. DNA for the CDR3: TGTGCCAGCAGTCAACAGGGGCCAGTAAACGAGCAGTACTTC. Residues: CASSQQGPVNEQYF. The full variable domain, with the rest looked up from reference TRBV2 and TRBJ2-7, is EPEVTQTPSHQVTQMGQEVILRCVPISNHLYFYWYRQILGQKVEFLVSFYNNEISEKSEIFDDQFSVERPDGSNFTLKIRSTKLEDSAMYFCASSQQGPVNEQYFGPGTRLTVT.

The V call is TRBV27, the J call TRBJ2-7, with TRBD1 matching over 8 bases. The CDR3 totals 15 residues. Germline V CDR1 and CDR2: MNHEY, SMNVEV (reference sequence). V lost 5 bases and J lost 4; bases outside the gene matches: 10. DNA of the CDR3: TGTGCCAGCAGTGCCCGGACAGGGATTCGGTACGAGCAGTACTTC. It codes for CASSARTGIRYEQYF.

This clone was counted a few times. The genes are TRBV19 and TRBJ1-2; D is unresolved. Trimming cost V 6 bases and J 3 bases, with 14 bases left between them. CDR3 length equals 14 residues. Looked up from germline, CDR1 is LNHDA and CDR2 is SQIVND (reference sequence). The CDR3 bases are TGTGCCAGTAGGATCACTGAGGGAGACTATGGCTACACCTTC. This encodes CASRITEGDYGYTF.

This rearrangement joins TRBV10-3 to TRBJ1-6; 11 bases match TRBD1. Trimming at V came to 6 bases and at J to 8 bases, leaving 6 bases not matched to a gene. The CDR3 sequence is 15 residues long. Germline V gene lookup returns CDR1 ENHRY and CDR2 SYGVKD. CDR3 nucleotides: TGTGCCATCAGATTTGGACAGGGGGCTGATTCACCCCTCCACTTT. Its translation: CAIRFGQGADSPLHF.

The J gene is TRBJ1-1, the V gene TRBV4-2, with D uncertain. Germline V CDR1 and CDR2: LGHNA, YNFKEQ. The CDR3 runs 15 residues. V shed 4 bases and J shed 0 bases, with 12 bases lying between them. The CDR3 DNA follows: TGTGCCAGCAGCCCGCCACACACCTTGAACACTGAAGCTTTCTTT. Translated, it gives CASSPPHTLNTEAFF.

The rearrangement links TRBV7-8 to TRBJ1-2; the match to TRBD1 covers 8 bases. The CDR3 spans 15 residues. Germline CDR1 is SGHVS and CDR2 is FQNEAQ. J was trimmed by 4 bases and V by 4 bases; bases with no gene match: 8. In DNA form, the CDR3 reads TGTGCCAGCAGCTCACAGGGGGTCGCCGTCTATGGCTACACCTTC. This codes for CASSSQGVAVYGYTF. The whole variable domain, filled in from reference TRBV7-8 and TRBJ1-2, reads GAGVSQSPRYKVAKRGQDVALRCDPISGHVSLFWYQQALGQGPEFLTYFQNEAQLDKSGLPSDRFFAERPEGSVSTLKIQRTQQEDSAVYLCASSSQGVAVYGYTFGSGTRLTVV.

The chain uses TRBV29-1 and TRBJ2-4; 8 nucleotides match TRBD2. Trimming removed 6 bases from V and 4 bases from J; junction bases left unmatched: 5. Germline lookup yields CDR1 SQVTM and CDR2 ANQGSEA. CDR3 length equals 13 residues. CDR3 protein: CSVLTSVKNIQYF. CDR3 DNA: TGCAGCGTCCTGACTAGCGTAAAAAACATTCAGTACTTC.

V usage is TRBV21-1 and J usage is TRBJ1-1; the table calls TRBD1, which could not be checked here. TRBV21-1 has pseudogene status. The CDR3 contains 16 residues. The CDR3 region is CASSHPGQLLYTEAFF. In DNA form, the CDR3 reads TGTGCCAGCAGCCACCCGGGACAACTCCTATACACTGAAGCTTTCTTT.

The chain is built from TRBV5-1 and TRBJ2-2; 8 positions match TRBD1. This CDR3 has 16 residues. Losses at the gene ends were 0 bases for V and 7 bases for J; bases not matched to a gene: 8. CDR1 and CDR2 (germline): SGHRS, YFSETQ. The CDR3 DNA follows: TGCGCCAGCAGCTTGGAGACAGGGGTGTTCTACGGGGAGCTGTTTTTT. It translates to CASSLETGVFYGELFF.

The rearrangement uses TRBV19 and TRBJ2-5; D is undetermined. The CDR3 has 15 residues. In germline, CDR1 is LNHDA, CDR2 SQIVND (reference sequence). V lost 5 bases to trimming and J lost 5 bases, with 18 bases between them. The CDR3 nucleotides read TGTGCCAGTAGTTCCAGTCTAGGTCGGCGGGAGACCCAGTACTTC. Its translation is CASSSSLGRRETQYF.

The chain has TRBV7-2 and TRBJ2-2; 8 nucleotides match TRBD1. This CDR3 has 19 amino acids. V lost 0 bases and J lost 2; bases outside the gene matches: 11. Germline V gene data show CDR1 as SGHTA and CDR2 as FQGNSA. CDR3 in amino acids: CASSLALRDRLPNTGELFF. CDR3 sequence (DNA): TGTGCCAGCAGCTTAGCGCTCCGGGACAGGCTTCCAAACACCGGGGAGCTGTTTTTT. Full variable domain (rest looked up from reference TRBV7-2 and TRBJ2-2): GAGVSQSPSNKVTEKGKDVELRCDPISGHTALYWYRQSLGQGLEFLIYFQGNSAPDKSGLPSDRFSAERTGGSVSTLTIQRTQQEDSAVYLCASSLALRDRLPNTGELFFGEGSRLTVL.

This chain joins TRBV5-1 and TRBJ2-3, with TRBD2 matching 7 bases. There are 14 residues in the CDR3. Per germline, CDR1 SGHRS and CDR2 YFSETQ. Trimming removed 3 bases from V and 4 bases from J; junction bases left unmatched: 5. CDR3 amino acids: CASSYGLGADTQYF. CDR3 coding DNA: TGCGCCAGCAGCTATGGACTAGGGGCAGATACGCAGTATTTT.

The V gene is TRBV7-2, the J gene TRBJ2-5, with a possible D match to TRBD2 (6 bases). Trimming took off 4 bases at V and 4 bases at J, with 13 bases between the two ends. The CDR3 extends over 14 amino acids. Per the germline V gene, CDR1 is SGHTA and CDR2 is FQGNSA. The CDR3: CASSWGGLGETQYF. CDR3 bases: TGTGCCAGCAGCTGGGGAGGTCTTGGAGAGACCCAGTACTTC. Based on the CDR3 plus reference TRBV7-2 and TRBJ2-5, the full variable domain is GAGVSQSPSNKVTEKGKDVELRCDPISGHTALYWYRQSLGQGLEFLIYFQGNSAPDKSGLPSDRFSAERTGGSVSTLTIQRTQQEDSAVYLCASSWGGLGETQYFGPGTRLLVL.

V and J are TRBV7-9 and TRBJ2-7; D remains unclear. CDR3 length: 13 residues. V dropped 1 base and J dropped 3 bases, with 7 bases sitting between them. Germline V gene sequence: CDR1 SEHNR, CDR2 FQNEAQ (reference sequence). This CDR3 reads CASSLDSHYEQYF. The CDR3 DNA reads as TGTGCCAGCAGCTTAGACAGCCACTACGAGCAGTACTTC.

The chain recombines TRBV6-1 with TRBJ1-3; D is perhaps TRBD1 (6 bases). V was clipped by 0 bases and J by 8 bases, with 14 bases between them. CDR3 length equals 15 residues. Germline-derived CDR1 and CDR2 are MNHNS and SASEGT. In nucleotides, the CDR3 is TGTGCCAGCAGTGAAGCGGGACACGGGATGTACACCATATATTTT. Protein product: CASSEAGHGMYTIYF.

The rearrangement links TRBV5-5 to TRBJ2-1, with a possible D match to TRBD1 (7 bases). Trimming shortened V by 4 bases and J by 8 bases, and 16 bases separated the two germline ends. The CDR3 loop spans 14 amino acids. The germline V gene has CDR1 SGHKS and CDR2 YYEKEE (reference sequence). CDR3 in amino acids: CASSTPQGGHEQFF. The CDR3 DNA reads TGTGCCAGCAGCACACCCCAGGGGGGTCATGAGCAGTTCTTC.

This clone was detected only once. This rearrangement joins TRBV12-3 or TRBV12-4 to TRBJ1-5; TRBD1 matches at 7 bases. CDR3 size: 12 residues. The trim removed 6 bases at V and 5 bases at J, leaving 1 base unmatched. DNA of the CDR3: TGTGCCAGCAGGGGGACAGATCAGCCCCAGCATTTT. It codes for CASRGTDQPQHF.

The rearrangement links TRBV3-1 (or the pseudogene TRBV3-2) to TRBJ1-6, with TRBD1 matching over 7 bases. Trimming cost V 1 base and J 11 bases; bases outside gene matches: 8. The germline CDR1 and CDR2 sequences are LGHDT and YNNKEL (reference sequence). There are 15 residues in the CDR3. CDR3 bases: TGTGCCAGCAGCCAAGCAGACAGGGCCAGGACACCCCTCCACTTT. Amino acid sequence: CASSQADRARTPLHF.

This clone occurred once. The chain is built from TRBV18 and TRBJ2-1, with 9 positions matching TRBD1. The CDR3 totals 13 residues. The V segment lost 5 bases and the J segment 8 bases; nucleotides outside the gene matches: 4. Germline V lookup: CDR1 KGHSH, CDR2 LQKENI. The CDR3 sequence is CASSTGGKDEQFF. CDR3 DNA sequence: TGTGCCAGCTCAACAGGGGGCAAGGATGAGCAGTTCTTC.

V is TRBV5-4 and J is TRBJ2-3, with D hard to call. V was cut by 1 base and J by 1 base, with 13 bases left in between. CDR3 length: 16 residues. The germline V gene encodes CDR1 SGHNT and CDR2 YYREEE (reference sequence). CDR3 loop: CASSLPQELGTDTQYF. The CDR3 nucleotides read TGTGCCAGCAGCTTGCCTCAAGAACTTGGCACAGATACGCAGTATTTT.

V is TRBV6-5 and J is TRBJ2-1; weak D call: TRBD2 (6 bases). The V and J ends lost 2 bases and 4 bases respectively, with 12 bases between them. This CDR3 contains 15 residues. Per germline, CDR1 MNHEY and CDR2 SVGAGI. As DNA, the CDR3 is TGTGCCAGCAGTTACGCCGGGAGAGGGTACAATGAGCAGTTCTTC. Translating it yields CASSYAGRGYNEQFF.